This T cell receptor (beta chain) comes out of a study of shared clonotypes between healthy human individuals. Study results and limitations: Non-shared clonotypes showed lower generation probabilities than clonotypes common to all four donors.

In the study's own analysis: ImmunoSEQ yielded junction-only sequences lacking quality scores, so filtering differed. TCRdb's table, derived via immunoSEQ multiplex PCR, lists solely in-frame clones and lacks some. V, J and clone size reflect that table, while D and trimming were determined from the DNA. This sample has roughly 2 million clones, with over 85% found just once. The CDR3 is 14 residues long. Germline V gene lookup returns CDR1 LNHDA and CDR2 SQIVND (reference sequence). Comments on this clone: Its antigen is currently unknown. At one end the junction does not follow the germline gene, possibly because of a read error. This sample also contains other DNA sequences that code for the same CDR3.

This chain joins TRBV19 and TRBJ2-7; 11 bases agree with TRBD2. Sequenced material: naive CD4+ T cells sorted from blood. Noted subset: CD45RA+ positively selected. The TCR was taken from a man between 18 and 35 years old in good health. CDR3 bases: TGTGCCAGTAGCATAGGACTAGCGGGCTACGAGCAGTACTTC. It specifies CASSIGLAGYEQYF.